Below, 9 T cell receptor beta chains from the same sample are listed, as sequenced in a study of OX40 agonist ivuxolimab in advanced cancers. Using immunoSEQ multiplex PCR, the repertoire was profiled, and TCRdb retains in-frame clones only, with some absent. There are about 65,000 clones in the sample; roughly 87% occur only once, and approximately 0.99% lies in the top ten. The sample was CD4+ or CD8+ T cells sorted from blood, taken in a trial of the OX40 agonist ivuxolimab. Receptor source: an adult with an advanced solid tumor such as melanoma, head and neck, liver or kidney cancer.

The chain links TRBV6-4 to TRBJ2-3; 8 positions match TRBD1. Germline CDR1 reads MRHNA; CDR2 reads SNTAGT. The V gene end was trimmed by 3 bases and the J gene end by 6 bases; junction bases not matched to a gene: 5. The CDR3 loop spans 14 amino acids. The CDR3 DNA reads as TGTGCCAGCAGTGAGTCAGGGGGCAGGGATACGCAGTATTTT. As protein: CASSESGGRDTQYF.

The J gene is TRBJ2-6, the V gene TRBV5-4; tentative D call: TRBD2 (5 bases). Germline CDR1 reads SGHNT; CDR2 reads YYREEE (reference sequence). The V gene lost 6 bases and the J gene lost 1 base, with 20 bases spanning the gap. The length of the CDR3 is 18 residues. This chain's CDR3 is CASIPAGPGGSGANVLTF. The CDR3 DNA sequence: TGTGCCAGCATCCCGGCCGGCCCCGGCGGGTCTGGGGCCAACGTCCTGACTTTC.

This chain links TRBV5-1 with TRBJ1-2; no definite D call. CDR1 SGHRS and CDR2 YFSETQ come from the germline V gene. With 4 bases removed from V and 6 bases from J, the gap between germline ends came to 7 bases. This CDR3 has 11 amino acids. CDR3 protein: CASSETDGYTF. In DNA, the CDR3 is TGCGCCAGCAGCGAGACTGATGGCTACACCTTC.

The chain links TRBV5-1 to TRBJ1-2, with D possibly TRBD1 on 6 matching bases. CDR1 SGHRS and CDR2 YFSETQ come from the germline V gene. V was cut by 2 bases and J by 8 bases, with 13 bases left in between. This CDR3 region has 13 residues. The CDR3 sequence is CASSLGGAPGYTF. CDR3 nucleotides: TGCGCCAGCAGCTTAGGGGGGGCGCCGGGCTACACCTTC. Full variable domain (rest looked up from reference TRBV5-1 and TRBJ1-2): KAGVTQTPRYLIKTRGQQVTLSCSPISGHRSVSWYQQTPGQGLQFLFEYFSETQRNKGNFPGRFSGRQFSNSRSEMNVSTLELGDSALYLCASSLGGAPGYTFGSGTRLTVV.

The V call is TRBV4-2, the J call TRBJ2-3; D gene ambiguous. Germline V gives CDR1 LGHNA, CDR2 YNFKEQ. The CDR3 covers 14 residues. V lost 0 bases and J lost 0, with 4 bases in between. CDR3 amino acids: CASSQDGSTDTQYF. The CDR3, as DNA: TGTGCCAGCAGCCAAGATGGGAGCACAGATACGCAGTATTTT.

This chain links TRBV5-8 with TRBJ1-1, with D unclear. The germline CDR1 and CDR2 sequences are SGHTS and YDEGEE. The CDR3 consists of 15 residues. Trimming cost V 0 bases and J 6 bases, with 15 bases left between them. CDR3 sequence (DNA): TGTGCCAGCAGCTTGGTTCTGACCGCCGGGTCTGAAGCTTTCTTT. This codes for CASSLVLTAGSEAFF.

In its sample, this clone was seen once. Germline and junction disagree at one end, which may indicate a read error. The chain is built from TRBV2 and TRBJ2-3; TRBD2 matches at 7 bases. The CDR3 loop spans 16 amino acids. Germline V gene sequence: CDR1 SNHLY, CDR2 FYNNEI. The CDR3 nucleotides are TGTGCCAGCAGTCAAGCGAGGACTAGGAGGTCGGATACGCAGTATTTT. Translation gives CASSQARTRRSDTQYF.

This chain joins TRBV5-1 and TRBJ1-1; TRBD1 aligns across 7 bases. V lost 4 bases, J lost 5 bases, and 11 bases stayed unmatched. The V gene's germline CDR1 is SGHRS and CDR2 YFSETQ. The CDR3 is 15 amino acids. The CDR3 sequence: CASSTKDRAPTEAFF. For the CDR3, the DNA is TGCGCCAGCAGCACCAAAGACAGGGCCCCTACTGAAGCTTTCTTT.

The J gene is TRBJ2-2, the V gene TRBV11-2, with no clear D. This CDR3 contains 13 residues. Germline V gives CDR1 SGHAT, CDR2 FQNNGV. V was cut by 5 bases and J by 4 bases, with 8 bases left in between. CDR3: CASSRIVTGELFF. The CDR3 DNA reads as TGTGCCAGCAGCCGGATCGTCACCGGGGAGCTGTTTTTT.